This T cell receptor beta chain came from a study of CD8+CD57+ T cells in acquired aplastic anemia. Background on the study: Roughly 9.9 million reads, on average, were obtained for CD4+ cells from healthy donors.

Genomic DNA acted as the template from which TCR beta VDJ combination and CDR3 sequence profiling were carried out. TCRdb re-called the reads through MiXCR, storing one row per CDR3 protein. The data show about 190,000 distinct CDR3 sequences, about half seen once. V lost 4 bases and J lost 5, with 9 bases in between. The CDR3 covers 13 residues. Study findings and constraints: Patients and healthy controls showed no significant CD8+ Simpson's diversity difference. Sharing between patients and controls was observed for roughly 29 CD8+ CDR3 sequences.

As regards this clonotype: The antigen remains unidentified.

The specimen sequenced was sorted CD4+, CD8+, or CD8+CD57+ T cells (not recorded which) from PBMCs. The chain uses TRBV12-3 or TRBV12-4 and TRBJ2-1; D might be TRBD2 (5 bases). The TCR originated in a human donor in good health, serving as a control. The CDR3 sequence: CASSYGINNEQFF. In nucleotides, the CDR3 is TGTGCCAGCAGTTACGGGATTAACAATGAGCAGTTCTTC.